This T cell receptor beta chain was found in a study of blood T cell repertoires in COVID-19. Study in general: Some COVID-19 samples were acute and others convalescent; all came from the United States, Italy and Spain. In each case, the material was cDNA or gDNA derived from T cells, B-cell-depleted T cells, or PBMCs.

Authors' analysis steps: Amplification with reference gene primers provided the estimates of nucleated cell counts. This table comes from immunoSEQ multiplex PCR, and its TCRdb copy is limited to in-frame clones, with some not included. The DNA was the basis for D and trimming; V, J and clone size are from that table. The repertoire holds 250,000 or so clones, with 89% as singletons. The V gene's germline CDR1 is MNHEY and CDR2 SVGAGI. J gave up 9 bases and V 7 bases, and 13 bases lay outside the gene matches. The CDR3 spans 15 residues. This sequence was found in a woman in her thirties or forties who had recovered from COVID-19. The sequencing input was peripheral blood. This chain connects TRBV6-5 to TRBJ2-1; 9 positions match TRBD2. As DNA, the CDR3 is TGTGCCAGCACCTCAATTAGCGGGAGTGTGTCTGAGCAGTTCTTC. Translating it yields CASTSISGSVSEQFF.